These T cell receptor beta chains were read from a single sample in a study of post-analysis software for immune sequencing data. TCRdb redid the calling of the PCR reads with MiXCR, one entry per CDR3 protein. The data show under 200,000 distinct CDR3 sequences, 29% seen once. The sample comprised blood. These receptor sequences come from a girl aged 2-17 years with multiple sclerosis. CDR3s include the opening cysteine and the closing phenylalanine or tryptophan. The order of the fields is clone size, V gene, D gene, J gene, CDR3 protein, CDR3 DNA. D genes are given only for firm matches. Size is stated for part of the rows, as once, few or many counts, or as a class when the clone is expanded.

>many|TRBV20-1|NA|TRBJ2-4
CSARVLGPRLAKNIQYF
TGCAGTGCTCGTGTGCTAGGCCCAAGACTAGCCAAAAACATTCAGTACTTC
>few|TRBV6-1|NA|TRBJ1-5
CASRLGREGYQPQHF
TGTGCCAGCAGGTTGGGCAGGGAGGGGTATCAGCCCCAGCATTTT
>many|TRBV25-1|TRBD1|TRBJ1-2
CASSASRGAKGYTF
TGTGCCAGCAGTGCCTCCAGGGGGGCGAAGGGCTACACCTTC
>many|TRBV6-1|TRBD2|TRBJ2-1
CASSKPFTSGGWNEQFF
TGTGCCAGCAGCAAACCTTTTACTAGCGGGGGGTGGAATGAGCAGTTCTTC
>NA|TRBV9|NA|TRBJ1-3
CASSAAGNTIYF
TGTGCCAGCAGCGCCGCGGGAAACACCATATATTTT
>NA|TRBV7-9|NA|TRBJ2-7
CASSLRSRDSYEQYF
TGTGCCAGCAGCTTACGCTCCAGGGACTCCTACGAGCAGTACTTC
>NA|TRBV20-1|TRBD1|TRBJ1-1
CSAGDRGSYTEAFF
TGCAGTGCTGGGGACAGGGGCTCCTACACTGAAGCTTTCTTT
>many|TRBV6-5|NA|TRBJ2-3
CASSYISLELTDTQYF
TGTGCCAGCAGCTACATCTCGCTGGAACTCACAGATACGCAGTATTTT
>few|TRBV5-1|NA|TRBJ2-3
CASSPPGGNADTQYF
TGCGCCAGCAGCCCCCCGGGCGGAAATGCAGATACGCAGTATTTT
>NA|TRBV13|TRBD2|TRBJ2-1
CASSPGGLAANEQFF
TGTGCCAGCAGCCCGGGGGGACTAGCGGCTAATGAGCAGTTCTTC
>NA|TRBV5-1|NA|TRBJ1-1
CASSLEGRGTAEAFF
TGCGCCAGCAGCTTGGAGGGCAGGGGTACCGCTGAAGCTTTCTTT
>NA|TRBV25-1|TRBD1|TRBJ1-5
CASSDGRGYQPQHF
TGTGCCAGCAGTGATGGCAGGGGGTATCAGCCCCAGCATTTT
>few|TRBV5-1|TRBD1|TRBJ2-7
CASSLDRDRVTYEQYF
TGCGCCAGCAGCTTGGATCGGGACAGGGTCACCTACGAGCAGTACTTC
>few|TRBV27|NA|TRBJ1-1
CASTKVGRHRAQRLYAEAFF
TGTGCCAGCACCAAAGTTGGGCGACACAGGGCCCAAAGACTCTACGCTGAAGCTTTCTTT
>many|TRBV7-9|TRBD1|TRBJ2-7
CASSLTGTGHYEQYF
TGTGCCAGCAGCTTGACCGGGACAGGGCACTACGAGCAGTACTTC
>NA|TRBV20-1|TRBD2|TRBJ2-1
CSAKGLAEYNEQFF
TGCAGTGCTAAGGGACTAGCGGAATACAATGAGCAGTTCTTC
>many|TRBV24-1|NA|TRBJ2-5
CATSDFGGRQYF
TGTGCCACCAGTGATTTCGGGGGACGCCAGTACTTC
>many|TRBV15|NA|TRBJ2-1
CATSTYVKGPLYNEQFF
TGTGCCACCAGCACCTACGTTAAGGGCCCGTTGTACAATGAGCAGTTCTTC
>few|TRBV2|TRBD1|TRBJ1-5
CASNTQGLDNQPQHF
TGTGCCAGCAACACACAGGGGCTCGACAATCAGCCCCAGCATTTT
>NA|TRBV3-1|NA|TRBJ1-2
CASSQLGFLGSGYTF
TGTGCCAGCAGCCAACTTGGATTTTTAGGCTCTGGCTACACCTTC
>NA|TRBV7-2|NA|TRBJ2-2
CASRAGLNTGERFF
TGTGCCAGCAGGGCGGGTCTCAACACCGGGGAGCGGTTTTTT
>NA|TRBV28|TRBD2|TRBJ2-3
CASRLRTLKRGGQQYF
TGTGCCAGCAGACTACGGACGCTCAAGCGGGGGGGCCAGCAGTATTTT
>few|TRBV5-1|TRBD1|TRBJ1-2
CASTRGGEGGGGYGYTF
TGCGCCAGCACTCGAGGGGGAGAAGGAGGGGGCGGCTATGGCTACACCTTC
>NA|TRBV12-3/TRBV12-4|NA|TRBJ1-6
CASSPPPQNNSPLHF
TGTGCCAGCAGTCCCCCCCCCCAGAATAATTCACCCCTCCACTTT
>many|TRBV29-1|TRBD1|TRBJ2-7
CSVRGIQGVFEYF
TGCAGCGTCCGAGGAATTCAGGGGGTTTTCGAGTACTTC
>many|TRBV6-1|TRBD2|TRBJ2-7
CASSTGTSGPYEQYF
TGTGCCAGCAGCACCGGGACTAGCGGACCCTACGAGCAGTACTTC
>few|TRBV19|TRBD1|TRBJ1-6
CASSVRTGDNSPLHF
TGTGCCAGTAGTGTCCGGACAGGGGATAATTCACCCCTCCACTTT
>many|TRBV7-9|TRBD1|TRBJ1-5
CASSLGTGGNQPQHF
TGTGCCAGCAGCTTAGGGACAGGGGGCAATCAGCCCCAGCATTTT